A selection of T cell receptor beta chains follows, all from one sample in a study of blood T cell repertoires in COVID-19. Clones were sequenced by immunoSEQ multiplex PCR, and TCRdb holds only the in-frame ones, with some missing. The sample yields approximately 99,000 clones, roughly 86% seen once. The sample taken for sequencing was peripheral blood. Receptor source: a woman aged 55-69 years in a cohort sampled during active or convalescent COVID-19. Both conserved end residues are part of each CDR3. Each record gives: V gene, D gene, J gene, CDR3 protein, CDR3 DNA. A D gene is named only where the DNA matches it firmly.

>TRBV7-2|TRBD2|TRBJ2-2
CASSLLTSGAGELFF
TGTGCCAGCAGCTTACTTACTAGCGGAGCCGGGGAGCTGTTTTTT
>TRBV19|.|TRBJ1-4
CASSTDRGEKLFF
TGTGCCAGTAGTACCGACAGAGGTGAAAAACTGTTTTTT
>TRBV6-1|.|TRBJ2-1
CASSERGRHNNEQFF
TGTGCCAGCAGTGAGCGGGGCCGGCATAACAATGAGCAGTTCTTC
>TRBV10-3|TRBD1|TRBJ2-7
CAIMQTGGGYEQYF
TGTGCCATCATGCAGACAGGGGGCGGGTACGAGCAGTACTTC
>TRBV7-8|.|TRBJ1-5
CASSLNGPQHF
TGTGCCAGCAGCTTGAACGGGCCCCAGCATTTT
>TRBV29-1|.|TRBJ1-5
CSVEGGEGQPQHF
TGCAGCGTTGAAGGGGGGGAGGGTCAGCCCCAGCATTTT
>TRBV7-3|TRBD2|TRBJ2-1
CASSLIGGATNEQFF
TGTGCCAGCAGCTTAATCGGGGGGGCAACAAATGAGCAGTTCTTC
>TRBV19|.|TRBJ2-1
CASSIIRTDDEQFF
TGTGCCAGTAGTATAATCAGGACAGACGATGAGCAGTTCTTC
>TRBV28|.|TRBJ2-2
CASTVNTGELFF
TGTGCCAGCACCGTCAACACCGGGGAGCTGTTTTTT
>TRBV11-2|TRBD1|TRBJ2-7
CASSLVSTGLINEQYF
TGTGCCAGCAGCTTAGTTTCGACAGGGTTGATTAACGAGCAGTACTTC
>TRBV20-1|.|TRBJ1-2
CSVGARYGYTF
TGCAGTGTGGGGGCGCGGTATGGCTACACCTTC
>TRBV7-2|.|TRBJ2-5
CASSRRPGETQYF
TGTGCCAGCAGCCGTCGGCCGGGAGAGACCCAGTACTTC
>TRBV9|TRBD1|TRBJ1-5
CASSPGTDNQPQHF
TGTGCCAGCAGCCCCGGGACAGATAATCAGCCCCAGCATTTT
>TRBV9|TRBD2|TRBJ2-3
CASSAPGTSLTDTQYF
TGTGCCAGCAGCGCTCCCGGGACTAGCTTAACAGATACGCAGTATTTT
>TRBV12-3/TRBV12-4|TRBD2|TRBJ2-1
CASRGLGRNEQFF
TGTGCCAGCAGAGGACTAGGGCGGAATGAGCAGTTCTTC
>TRBV11-2|TRBD1|TRBJ2-7
CASSSQQGSYEQYF
TGTGCCAGCAGCTCTCAACAGGGGTCCTACGAGCAGTACTTC
>TRBV5-4|TRBD2|TRBJ2-1
CASSSSGGTYNEQFF
TGTGCCAGCAGCTCAAGCGGGGGGACCTACAATGAGCAGTTCTTC
>TRBV28|TRBD1|TRBJ2-2
CASRAGQGNTGELFF
TGTGCCAGCAGGGCGGGACAGGGGAACACCGGGGAGCTGTTTTTT
>TRBV28|TRBD2|TRBJ2-7
CASSSGGSSYEQYF
TGTGCCAGCAGTTCGGGCGGGAGCTCCTACGAGCAGTACTTC
>TRBV30|.|TRBJ2-7
CAHTSGYEQYF
TGTGCCCATACCTCGGGGTACGAGCAGTACTTC
>TRBV5-8|TRBD1|TRBJ1-2
CASSRTGRNYGYTF
TGTGCCAGCAGCCGGACAGGGCGAAACTATGGCTACACCTTC
>TRBV7-9|.|TRBJ1-1
CASSHGQLNTEAFF
TGTGCCAGCAGTCATGGACAGTTGAACACTGAAGCTTTCTTT
>TRBV6-6|TRBD1|TRBJ2-7
CASSPPGTGTTFYEQYF
TGTGCCAGCAGTCCTCCCGGGACAGGGACTACCTTCTACGAGCAGTACTTC
>TRBV28|TRBD1|TRBJ2-1
CASSTSVQGASYNEQFF
TGTGCCAGCAGTACCTCGGTCCAGGGGGCCAGCTACAATGAGCAGTTCTTC